Listed here are 21 T cell receptor beta chains from one sample, sequenced in a study of regulatory T cells in long-lasting Graves disease. The time point denotes: newly diagnosed GD, antithyroid drugs for less than 3 months. With RNA extracted from PBMCs as input, the TCR library was made. TCR beta libraries were built with iRepertoire HTBI primers and Arm-PCR of CDR3 regions. In TCRdb, the multiplex PCR reads were re-called with MiXCR into one record per CDR3 protein. Of 360,000 or so distinct CDR3 sequences detected, around 17% appear once; the ten largest clones hold 25% to 30%. The data also belong to a second study, concerning T cells in Graves' hyperthyroidism and ophthalmopathy.

The source material was peripheral blood mononuclear cells (PBMCs), sampled at new diagnosis, from a patient treated with antithyroid drugs. These receptors were collected from a man aged 35 to 55 with Graves disease.

This clonotype has a count of ten or more. This chain links TRBV5-1 with TRBJ2-1; TRBD2 matches 9 bases. The CDR3 is made up of 16 amino acids. J gave up 8 bases and V 3 bases, and 12 bases lay outside the gene matches. Germline V lookup: CDR1 SGHRS, CDR2 YFSETQ. The CDR3 bases are TGCGCCAGCAGCTCAGGCGGCGGGGGGGCTCGGGATGAGCAGTTCTTC. Translated, it gives CASSSGGGGARDEQFF.

Ten or more counts support this clonotype. This chain joins TRBV4-2 and TRBJ2-7; D perhaps matches TRBD1 (6 bases). The CDR3 consists of 16 residues. Germline V gives CDR1 LGHNA, CDR2 YNFKEQ. Trimming shortened V by 0 bases and J by 2 bases, and 14 bases separated the two germline ends. The CDR3 DNA follows: TGTGCCAGCAGCCAAGATTTTCAGGGGTTGACCTACGAGCAGTACTTC. As protein: CASSQDFQGLTYEQYF.

This clonotype was detected ten times or more. The chain carries TRBV18 and TRBJ1-2; 7 positions agree with TRBD1. CDR3 length equals 13 residues. Germline assignment: CDR1 KGHSH and CDR2 LQKENI. Losses at the gene ends were 2 bases for V and 7 bases for J; bases not matched to a gene: 4. CDR3 DNA: TGTGCCAGCTCACCAGCGGGACAGTTTGGCTACACCTTC. It yields the protein CASSPAGQFGYTF.

This clonotype has ten or more counts. The chain has TRBV3-1 and TRBJ1-5; D uncertain. CDR3 length: 13 amino acids. V was cut by 1 base and J by 11 bases, with 12 bases left in between. CDR1 is LGHDT and CDR2 is YNNKEL in the germline V gene (reference sequence). This CDR3 reads CASSQVVGGTQHF. CDR3 nucleotides: TGTGCCAGCAGCCAAGTGGTAGGAGGAACCCAGCATTTT.

There are a few counts of this clonotype. The chain has TRBV20-1 and TRBJ1-1, with D perhaps TRBD1 (5 bases). CDR1 is DFQATT, CDR2 SNEGSKA, per germline (reference sequence). There are 14 residues in the CDR3. V lost 3 bases to trimming and J lost 1 base, with 12 bases between them. CDR3 amino acids: CSARTDTRNTEAFF. CDR3 coding DNA: TGCAGTGCTAGGACAGACACCAGGAACACTGAAGCTTTCTTT.

This clonotype was seen just once. The CDR3 nucleotides read TGTGCCAGCAGTTTAGGCCTCGTAGGGGGTGGGAACCGTTCACCCCTCCACTTT. Residues: CASSLGLVGGGNRSPLHF. V and J are TRBV12-3 or TRBV12-4 and TRBJ1-6; tentative D call: TRBD1 (6 bases). The V gene lost 1 base and the J gene lost 9 bases, with 22 bases spanning the gap. The CDR3 runs 18 residues.

The chain uses TRBV5-5 and TRBJ2-7; 9 bases map to TRBD1. Germline V gives CDR1 SGHKS, CDR2 YYEKEE (reference sequence). The CDR3 contains 15 residues. V trimming: 3 bases; J trimming: 4 bases; junction bases outside the gene matches: 8. Here the CDR3 reads CASSWQDRGIYEQYF. CDR3 nucleotides: TGTGCCAGCAGCTGGCAGGACAGGGGAATATACGAGCAGTACTTC.

This clonotype was counted many times. V is TRBV9 and J is TRBJ2-1; D remains unclear. CDR1 SGDLS and CDR2 YYNGEE come from the germline V gene. Trimming cost V 0 bases and J 4 bases, with 14 bases left between them. The CDR3 has 16 residues. CDR3 in DNA: TGTGCCAGCAGCGTAGTAGTGGACCCGGCTTACAATGAGCAGTTCTTC. This codes for CASSVVVDPAYNEQFF.

This clonotype was recorded many times. The chain carries TRBV6-1 and TRBJ1-2; possible D gene TRBD1, 6 bases. The V gene lost 7 bases and the J gene lost 5 bases, with 29 bases spanning the gap. CDR1 is MNHNS, CDR2 SASEGT, per germline. CDR3 length: 18 residues. This CDR3 is CASTIGGGRARRIYGYTF. The CDR3 bases are TGTGCCAGCACGATCGGAGGGGGTAGGGCCAGGAGGATTTATGGCTACACCTTC.

This clonotype was picked up a small number of times. The chain employs TRBV24-1 and TRBJ1-5; D remains ambiguous. Germline-derived CDR1 and CDR2 are KGHDR and SFDVKD. The CDR3 spans 15 residues. V was clipped by 2 bases and J by 3 bases, with 10 bases between them. The CDR3 spells CATSDSGGSNQPQHF. The CDR3 coding sequence is TGTGCCACCAGTGATTCAGGCGGCTCCAATCAGCCCCAGCATTTT.

This clonotype was found a few times. The genes are TRBV4-3 and TRBJ2-1; D may be TRBD2 (6 bases). This CDR3 comprises 19 residues. V gave up 3 bases and J gave up 3 bases, with 24 bases separating them. Germline CDR1 LGHNA, CDR2 YSLEER. The CDR3 sequence: CASSHTPGGAGGHYNEQFF. CDR3 nucleotide sequence: TGCGCCAGCAGCCATACGCCTGGGGGAGCGGGCGGGCACTACAATGAGCAGTTCTTC.

Concerning this clonotype: A much larger clonotype is one base distant, so this may be a read error. The chain links TRBV20-1 to TRBJ1-5; D is uncertain. This CDR3 has 14 residues. Germline CDR1 DFQATT, CDR2 SNEGSKA (reference sequence). Trimming took 0 bases from V and 1 from J, leaving 7 bases between them. CDR3 nucleotides: TGCAGTGCTAGAGATTGGGCCAGCAATCAGCCCCAGCATTTT. Its protein is CSARDWASNQPQHF.

The table lists this clonotype with many counts. This chain joins TRBV2 and TRBJ1-6; 10 positions agree with TRBD1. Germline V gene sequence: CDR1 SNHLY, CDR2 FYNNEI. V lost 6 bases to trimming and J lost 7 bases; unmatched junction nucleotides: 6. The CDR3 loop spans 15 amino acids. The CDR3 DNA is TGTGCCAGCAGGCCGGGACAGGGGCGCAATTCACCCCTCCACTTT. This codes for CASRPGQGRNSPLHF.

This clonotype was seen many times. The chain has TRBV28 and TRBJ2-3, with D perhaps assigned TRBD1 or TRBD2 (6 bases each). V gave up 7 bases and J gave up 6 bases, with 17 bases separating them. CDR3 length: 14 residues. The germline V gene has CDR1 MDHEN and CDR2 SYDVKM. The CDR3: CASTLWGAGDTQYF. The DNA for the CDR3 is TGTGCCAGCACCCTTTGGGGGGCGGGGGATACGCAGTATTTT.

This clonotype showed up just a few times. Being one base from a much bigger clone, this may be a read error. The rearrangement uses TRBV2 and TRBJ2-7; TRBD2 agrees at 7 bases. The CDR3 runs to 15 residues. Germline lookup yields CDR1 SNHLY and CDR2 FYNNEI. The CDR3 region is CASRSEAGSSYGQYF. The DNA for the CDR3 is TGTGCCAGCAGGTCGGAAGCGGGGAGCTCCTACGGGCAGTACTTC.

The chain carries TRBV4-3 and TRBJ2-7, with 9 nucleotides matching TRBD1. Germline CDR1 is LGHNA and CDR2 is YSLEER. V lost 0 bases, J lost 5 bases, and 11 bases stayed unmatched. The CDR3 length is 17 residues. The CDR3 loop is CASSQDPPTGGENEQYF. DNA for the CDR3: TGCGCCAGCAGCCAAGATCCCCCGACAGGGGGAGAAAACGAGCAGTACTTC.

In nucleotides, the CDR3 is TGTGCCAGCAGCCATACTAGCGGGGGGACCTACAATGAGCAGTTCTTC. It is translated as CASSHTSGGTYNEQFF. The V and J genes are TRBV28 and TRBJ2-1; TRBD2 agrees at 12 bases. V was clipped by 6 bases and J by 2 bases; unmatched bases: 5. The CDR3 has 16 residues. Per germline, CDR1 MDHEN and CDR2 SYDVKM.

This clonotype was seen only a few times. The rearrangement uses TRBV10-3 and TRBJ1-5; D is uncertain. The CDR3 length is 15 residues. V lost 0 bases to trimming and J lost 4 bases, with 10 bases between them. Germline-derived CDR1 and CDR2 are ENHRY and SYGVKD. CDR3 in amino acids: CAISESLLENQPQHF. The CDR3, as DNA: TGTGCCATCAGTGAGTCACTTCTGGAGAATCAGCCCCAGCATTTT.

This clonotype was recorded at least ten times. V usage is TRBV5-1 and J usage is TRBJ2-3; D gene uncertain. V gave up 0 bases and J gave up 0 bases, with 8 bases separating them. CDR1 SGHRS and CDR2 YFSETQ come from the germline V gene. The CDR3 is 15 residues long. CDR3 in amino acids: CASSLDSASTDTQYF. CDR3 coding DNA: TGCGCCAGCAGCTTGGATTCGGCTAGCACAGATACGCAGTATTTT.

To note about this clonotype: A read error may explain this, as a much larger clone is one base away. V gene TRBV27 combines with J gene TRBJ2-1; TRBD2 matches at 8 bases. J was trimmed by 6 bases and V by 10 bases; bases with no gene match: 8. The germline CDR1 and CDR2 sequences are MNHEY and SMNVEV (reference sequence). CDR3 length equals 13 residues. CDR3 region: CAITVAGSNEQFF. CDR3 nucleotides: TGTGCCATCACCGTAGCGGGAAGCAATGAGCAGTTCTTC.

Worth noting for this clonotype: With only one base between it and a far larger clone, this is likely a read error. The chain links TRBV28 to TRBJ2-5; 10 bases map to TRBD2. The CDR3 runs 17 residues. The V gene end was trimmed by 4 bases and the J gene end by 11 bases; junction bases not matched to a gene: 19. Germline V gene data show CDR1 as MDHEN and CDR2 as SYDVKM. The CDR3 here is CASSSPWTSGADNEQYF. The CDR3 region has the DNA TGTGCCAGCAGTTCCCCATGGACTAGCGGAGCCGACAATGAGCAGTACTTC. Using reference TRBV28 and TRBJ2-5 for the parts outside the CDR3, the full variable domain is DVKVTQSSRYLVKRTGEKVFLECVQDMDHENMFWYRQDPGLGLRLIYFSYDVKMKEKGDIPEGYSVSREKKERFSLILESASTNQTSMYLCASSSPWTSGADNEQYFGPGTRLLVL.